This TCR beta chain emerged from a study of blood T cells in healthy people across ages. Whole-study findings and limits: Strong correlation linked observed beta diversity and percent naive T cells. Compared with aged donors, long-lived donors showed fewer expanded clones, suggesting selection.

This clonotype was seen a handful of times. What it recognizes is unknown. With a J-beta primer mix and a sample-barcoded 5' primer, a second PCR ran about 7 to 12 cycles. TCRdb re-called the 5' RACE reads through MiXCR, storing one row per CDR3 protein. The data show approximately 730,000 distinct CDR3 sequences, roughly 47% seen once. Sequencing was done on a sample of blood. This TCR came from a woman in her sixties or seventies in good health.

DNA for the CDR3: TGTGCCAGCAGCATCGGACTAGCGGGACCCTACAATGAGCAGTTCTTC. Its translation: CASSIGLAGPYNEQFF. The chain is built from TRBV7-9 and TRBJ2-1; TRBD2 aligns across 12 bases. The CDR3 loop spans 16 amino acids. Trimming at V came to 5 bases and at J to 2 bases, leaving 4 bases not matched to a gene. Germline CDR1 SEHNR, CDR2 FQNEAQ (reference sequence). Together with reference TRBV7-9 and TRBJ2-1, the CDR3 gives the full variable domain: DTGVSQNPRHKITKRGQNVTFRCDPISEHNRLYWYRQTLGQGPEFLTYFQNEAQLEKSRLLSDRFSAERPKGSFSTLEIQRTEQGDSAMYLCASSIGLAGPYNEQFFGPGTRLTVL.